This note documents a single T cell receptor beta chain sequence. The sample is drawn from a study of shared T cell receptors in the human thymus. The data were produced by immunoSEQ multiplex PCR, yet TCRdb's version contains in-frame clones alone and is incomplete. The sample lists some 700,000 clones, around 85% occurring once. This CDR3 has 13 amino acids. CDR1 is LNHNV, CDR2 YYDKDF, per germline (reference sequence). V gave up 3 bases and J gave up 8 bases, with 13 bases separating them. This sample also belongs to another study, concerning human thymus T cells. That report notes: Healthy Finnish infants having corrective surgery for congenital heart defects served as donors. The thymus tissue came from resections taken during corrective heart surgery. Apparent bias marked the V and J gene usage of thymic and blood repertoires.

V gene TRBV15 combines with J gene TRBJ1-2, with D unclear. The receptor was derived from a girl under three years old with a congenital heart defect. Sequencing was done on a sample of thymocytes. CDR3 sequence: CATSRVGSRGYTF. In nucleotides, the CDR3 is TGTGCCACCAGCAGGGTGGGGAGTAGGGGCTACACCTTC. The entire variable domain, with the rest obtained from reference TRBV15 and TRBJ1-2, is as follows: DAMVIQNPRYQVTQFGKPVTLSCSQTLNHNVMYWYQQKSSQAPKLLFHYYDKDFNNEADTPDNFQSRRPNTSFCFLDIRSPGLGDTAMYLCATSRVGSRGYTFGSGTRLTVV.